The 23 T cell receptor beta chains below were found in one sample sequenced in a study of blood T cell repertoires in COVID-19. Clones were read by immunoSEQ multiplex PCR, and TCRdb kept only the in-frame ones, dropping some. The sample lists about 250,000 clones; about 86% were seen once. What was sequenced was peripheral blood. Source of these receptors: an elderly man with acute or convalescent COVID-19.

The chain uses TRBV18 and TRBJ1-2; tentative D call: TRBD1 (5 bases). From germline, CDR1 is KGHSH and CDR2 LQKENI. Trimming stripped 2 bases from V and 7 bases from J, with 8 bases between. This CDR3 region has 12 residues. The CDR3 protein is CASSPIQGGYTF. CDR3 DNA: TGTGCCAGCTCACCAATTCAGGGTGGCTACACCTTC.

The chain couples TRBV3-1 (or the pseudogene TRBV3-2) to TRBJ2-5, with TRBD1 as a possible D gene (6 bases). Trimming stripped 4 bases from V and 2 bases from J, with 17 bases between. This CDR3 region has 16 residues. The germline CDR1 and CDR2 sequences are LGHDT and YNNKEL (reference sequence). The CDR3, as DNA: TGTGCCAGCAGCCGCTTGGGGACACAGAAACAAGAGACCCAGTACTTC. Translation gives CASSRLGTQKQETQYF.

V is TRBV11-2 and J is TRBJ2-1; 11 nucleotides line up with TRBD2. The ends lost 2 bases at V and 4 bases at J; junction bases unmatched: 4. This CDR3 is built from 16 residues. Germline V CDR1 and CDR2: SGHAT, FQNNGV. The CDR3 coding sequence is TGTGCCAGCAGCTTACTAGCGGGGGGTAGTTACAATGAGCAGTTCTTC. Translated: CASSLLAGGSYNEQFF.

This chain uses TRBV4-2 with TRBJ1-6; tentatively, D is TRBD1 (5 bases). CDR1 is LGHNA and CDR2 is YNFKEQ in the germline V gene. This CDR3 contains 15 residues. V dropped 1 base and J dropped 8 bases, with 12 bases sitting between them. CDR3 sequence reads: CASSQGVRGDSPLHF. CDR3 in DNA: TGTGCCAGCAGCCAAGGAGTTAGGGGCGATTCACCCCTCCACTTT.

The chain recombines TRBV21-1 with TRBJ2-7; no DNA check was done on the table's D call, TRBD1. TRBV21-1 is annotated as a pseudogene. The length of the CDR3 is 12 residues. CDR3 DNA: TGTGCCAGCAGCAAAGACCGAACAGGGGTGTACTTC. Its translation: CASSKDRTGVYF.

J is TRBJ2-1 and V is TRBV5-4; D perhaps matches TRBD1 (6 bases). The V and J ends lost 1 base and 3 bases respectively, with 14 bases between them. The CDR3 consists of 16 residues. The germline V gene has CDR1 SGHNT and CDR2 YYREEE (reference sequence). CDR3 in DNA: TGTGCCAGCAGCTTGTATTCAGGGGAAGTCTACAATGAGCAGTTCTTC. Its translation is CASSLYSGEVYNEQFF.

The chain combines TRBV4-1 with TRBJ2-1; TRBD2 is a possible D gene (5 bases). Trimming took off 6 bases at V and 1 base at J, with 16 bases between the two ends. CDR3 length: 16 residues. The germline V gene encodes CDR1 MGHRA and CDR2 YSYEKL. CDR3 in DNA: TGCGCCAGCAGGGTTAATTCGGGCGGGTCCTACAATGAGCAGTTCTTC. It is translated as CASRVNSGGSYNEQFF.

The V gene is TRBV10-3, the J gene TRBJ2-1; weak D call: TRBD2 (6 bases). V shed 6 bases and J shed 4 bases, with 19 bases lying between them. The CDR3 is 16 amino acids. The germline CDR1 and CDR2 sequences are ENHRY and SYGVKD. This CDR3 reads CAIRPSTSLGYNEQFF. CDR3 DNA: TGTGCCATCAGGCCTTCAACTAGCTTAGGATACAATGAGCAGTTCTTC.

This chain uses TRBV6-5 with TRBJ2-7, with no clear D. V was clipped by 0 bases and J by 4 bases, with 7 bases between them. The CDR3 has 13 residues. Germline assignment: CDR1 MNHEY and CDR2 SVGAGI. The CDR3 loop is CASSYSVAYEQYF. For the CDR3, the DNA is TGTGCCAGCAGTTACTCGGTCGCGTACGAGCAGTACTTC.

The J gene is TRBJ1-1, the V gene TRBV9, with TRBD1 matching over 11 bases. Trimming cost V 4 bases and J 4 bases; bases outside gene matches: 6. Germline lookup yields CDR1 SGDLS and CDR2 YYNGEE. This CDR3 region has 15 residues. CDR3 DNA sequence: TGTGCCAGCAGCATTGCGGGACAGGGGGGCACTGAAGCTTTCTTT. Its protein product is CASSIAGQGGTEAFF.

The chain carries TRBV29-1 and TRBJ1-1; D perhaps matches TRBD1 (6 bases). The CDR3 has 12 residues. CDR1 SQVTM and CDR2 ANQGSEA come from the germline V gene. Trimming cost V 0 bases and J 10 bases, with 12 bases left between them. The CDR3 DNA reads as TGCAGCGTTGAAGATCGGGGGGCGGGAGCTTTCTTT. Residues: CSVEDRGAGAFF. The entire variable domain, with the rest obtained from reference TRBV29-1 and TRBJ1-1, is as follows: SAVISQKPSRDICQRGTSLTIQCQVDSQVTMMFWYRQQPGQSLTLIATANQGSEATYESGFVIDKFPISRPNLTFSTLTVSNMSPEDSSIYLCSVEDRGAGAFFGQGTRLTVV.

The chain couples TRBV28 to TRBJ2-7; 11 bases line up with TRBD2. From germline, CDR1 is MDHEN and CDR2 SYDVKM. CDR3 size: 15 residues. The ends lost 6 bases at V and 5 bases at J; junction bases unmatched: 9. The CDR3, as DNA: TGTGCCAGCAGATCGCCTCTAGCGGGAGGAAACGAGCAGTACTTC. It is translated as CASRSPLAGGNEQYF.

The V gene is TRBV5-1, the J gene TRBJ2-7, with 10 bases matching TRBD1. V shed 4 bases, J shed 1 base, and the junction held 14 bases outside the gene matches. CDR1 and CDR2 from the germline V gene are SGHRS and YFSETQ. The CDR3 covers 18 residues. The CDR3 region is CASSQPGQGSPTSYEQYF. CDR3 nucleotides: TGCGCCAGCAGCCAACCGGGACAGGGGTCTCCCACTTCCTACGAGCAGTACTTC.

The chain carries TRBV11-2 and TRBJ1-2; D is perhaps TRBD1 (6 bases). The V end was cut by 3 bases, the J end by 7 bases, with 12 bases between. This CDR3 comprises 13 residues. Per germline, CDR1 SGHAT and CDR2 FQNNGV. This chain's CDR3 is CASSLGAGFGYTF. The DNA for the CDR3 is TGTGCCAGCAGCTTGGGGGCCGGGTTTGGCTACACCTTC.

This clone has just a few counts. The CDR3 DNA sequence: TGTGCCAGCAGTTTATACGGCGGAGGCCCCACCAGCACAGATACGCAGTATTTT. Translating it yields CASSLYGGGPTSTDTQYF. V and J are TRBV27 and TRBJ2-3; D may be TRBD2 (5 bases). CDR1 is MNHEY and CDR2 is SMNVEV in the germline V gene (reference sequence). V was clipped by 1 base and J by 0 bases, with 17 bases between them. The CDR3 extends over 18 amino acids.

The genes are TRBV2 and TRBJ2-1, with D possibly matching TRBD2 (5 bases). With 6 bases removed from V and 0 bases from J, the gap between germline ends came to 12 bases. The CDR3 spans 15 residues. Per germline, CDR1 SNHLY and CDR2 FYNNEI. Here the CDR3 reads CASSGGASSYNEQFF. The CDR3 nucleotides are TGTGCCAGCAGCGGAGGAGCCAGCTCCTACAATGAGCAGTTCTTC. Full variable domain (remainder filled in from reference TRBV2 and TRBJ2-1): EPEVTQTPSHQVTQMGQEVILRCVPISNHLYFYWYRQILGQKVEFLVSFYNNEISEKSEIFDDQFSVERPDGSNFTLKIRSTKLEDSAMYFCASSGGASSYNEQFFGPGTRLTVL.

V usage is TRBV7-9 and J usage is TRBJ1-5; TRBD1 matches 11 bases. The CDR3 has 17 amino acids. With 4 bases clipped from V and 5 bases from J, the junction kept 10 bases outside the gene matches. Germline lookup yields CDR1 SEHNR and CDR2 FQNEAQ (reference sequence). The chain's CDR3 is CASSSGSGTGGYQPQHF. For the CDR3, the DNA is TGTGCCAGCAGCTCGGGGTCTGGGACAGGGGGATATCAGCCCCAGCATTTT.

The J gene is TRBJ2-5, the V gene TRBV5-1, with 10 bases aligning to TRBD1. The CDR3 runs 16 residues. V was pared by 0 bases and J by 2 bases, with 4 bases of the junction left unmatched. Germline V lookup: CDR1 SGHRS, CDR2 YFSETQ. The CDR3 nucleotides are TGCGCCAGCAGCTTGGGGGGACAGGGGCGACAAGAGACCCAGTACTTC. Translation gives CASSLGGQGRQETQYF. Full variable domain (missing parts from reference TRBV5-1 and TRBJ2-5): KAGVTQTPRYLIKTRGQQVTLSCSPISGHRSVSWYQQTPGQGLQFLFEYFSETQRNKGNFPGRFSGRQFSNSRSEMNVSTLELGDSALYLCASSLGGQGRQETQYFGPGTRLLVL.

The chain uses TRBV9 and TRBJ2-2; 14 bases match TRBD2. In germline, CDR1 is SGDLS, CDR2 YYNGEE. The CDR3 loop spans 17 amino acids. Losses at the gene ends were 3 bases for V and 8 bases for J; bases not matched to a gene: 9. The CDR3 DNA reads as TGTGCCAGCAGCGCCACCGGGACTAGCGGGGGCGGTGGGGAGCTGTTTTTT. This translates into CASSATGTSGGGGELFF.

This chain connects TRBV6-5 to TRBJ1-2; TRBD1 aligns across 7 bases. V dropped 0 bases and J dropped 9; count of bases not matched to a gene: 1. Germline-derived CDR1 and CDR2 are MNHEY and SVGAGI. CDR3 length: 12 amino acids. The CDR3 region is CASSYSGQRYTF. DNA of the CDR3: TGTGCCAGCAGTTACTCGGGACAGCGCTACACCTTC.

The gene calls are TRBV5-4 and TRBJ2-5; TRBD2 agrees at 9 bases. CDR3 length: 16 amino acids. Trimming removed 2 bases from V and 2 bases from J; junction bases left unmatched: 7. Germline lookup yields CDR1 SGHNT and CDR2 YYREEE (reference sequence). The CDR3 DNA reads TGTGCCAGCAGCTTAGGAAATGCGGGGGGGCAAGAGACCCAGTACTTC. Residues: CASSLGNAGGQETQYF.

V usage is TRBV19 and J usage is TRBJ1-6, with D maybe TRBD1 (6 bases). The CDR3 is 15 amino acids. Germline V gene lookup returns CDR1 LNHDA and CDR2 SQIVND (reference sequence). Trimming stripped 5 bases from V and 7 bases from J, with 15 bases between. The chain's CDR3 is CASSQGSRGNSPLHF. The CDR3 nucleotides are TGTGCCAGTAGTCAGGGGTCGAGAGGGAATTCACCCCTCCACTTT.

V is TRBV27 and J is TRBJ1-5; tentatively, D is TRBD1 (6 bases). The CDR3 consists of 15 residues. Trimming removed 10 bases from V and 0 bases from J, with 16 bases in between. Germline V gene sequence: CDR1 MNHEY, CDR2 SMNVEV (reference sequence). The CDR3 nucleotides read TGTGCCACCCGGGAGGGGGTCCTTAGCAATCAGCCCCAGCATTTT. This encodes CATREGVLSNQPQHF.